Below are 8 T cell receptor beta chains sequenced from a single sample in a study of T cells in Graves' hyperthyroidism and ophthalmopathy. TCR beta CDR3 regions were amplified from RNA. With the HTBI primer set, the TCR CDR3 went through a first round of RT-PCR. TCRdb independently ran MiXCR on the multiplex PCR reads; one entry per CDR3 protein. The sample lists under 350,000 distinct CDR3 sequences, approximately 15% seen once, with less than 70% in the top ten. The sample consisted of blood. The receptors derive from an older woman with Graves' ophthalmopathy.

V gene TRBV13 combines with J gene TRBJ2-5; the D call may be TRBD1 or TRBD2 (6 bases each). The CDR3 sequence is 17 residues long. Trimming left V 5 bases short and J 2 bases short, with 21 bases between. Germline assignment: CDR1 PRHDT and CDR2 FYEKMQ (reference sequence). CDR3 nucleotide sequence: TGTGCCAGCAGCCCTAGCCCCCCCGGGGGCACACAAGAGACCCAGTACTTC. It encodes CASSPSPPGGTQETQYF. Supplemented by reference TRBV13 and TRBJ2-5, the full variable domain reads AAGVIQSPRHLIKEKRETATLKCYPIPRHDTVYWYQQGPGQDPQFLISFYEKMQSDKGSIPDRFSAQQFSDYHSELNMSSLELGDSALYFCASSPSPPGGTQETQYFGPGTRLLVL.

In its sample, this clonotype was seen many times. The chain is built from TRBV7-2 and TRBJ2-4, with D possibly being TRBD2 (6 bases). Germline CDR1 reads SGHTA; CDR2 reads FQGNSA. The CDR3 runs to 17 residues. V shed 4 bases and J shed 0 bases, with 16 bases lying between them. CDR3 coding DNA: TGTGCCAGCAGCTCATCGGGACTCAACATAGCCAAAAACATTCAGTACTTC. This codes for CASSSSGLNIAKNIQYF.

The chain carries TRBV7-2 and TRBJ2-3, with a weak D call TRBD2 (6 bases). The CDR3 has 13 amino acids. Germline V gene sequence: CDR1 SGHTA, CDR2 FQGNSA. Between the trimmed V and J ends, which lost 1 base and 11 bases, there was a span of 13 bases. CDR3 sequence: CASSLELRGMQYF. CDR3 DNA: TGTGCCAGCAGCTTAGAGTTGCGGGGTATGCAGTATTTT.

This clonotype showed up many times. The genes are TRBV2 and TRBJ1-5; tentative D call: TRBD1 (6 bases). CDR1 and CDR2 from the germline V gene are SNHLY and FYNNEI. Trimming took 6 bases from V and 7 from J, leaving 10 bases between them. CDR3 length equals 12 residues. The CDR3 DNA reads TGTGCCAGCAGAGGGGGACTCCAGCCCCAGCATTTT. Amino acid sequence: CASRGGLQPQHF.

This clonotype was seen at least ten times. CDR3 DNA sequence: TGTGCCAGCAGTTTCCCCCCCCGGGACAGCGACTACGAGCAGTACTTC. It codes for CASSFPPRDSDYEQYF. This chain uses TRBV27 with TRBJ2-7, with 7 bases fitting TRBD1. The CDR3 loop spans 16 amino acids. Germline V gene sequence: CDR1 MNHEY, CDR2 SMNVEV (reference sequence). V lost 3 bases to trimming and J lost 3 bases; unmatched junction nucleotides: 11.

This clonotype turned up a few times. The gene calls are TRBV7-2 and TRBJ1-2, with no clear D. CDR1 and CDR2 from the germline V gene are SGHTA and FQGNSA. The CDR3 loop spans 17 amino acids. The ends were cut back, 1 base at V and 0 bases at J, with 15 bases in the middle. CDR3 coding DNA: TGTGCCAGCAGCTTAGTGGTAGGCCTAGTTTCTAACTATGGCTACACCTTC. This translates into CASSLVVGLVSNYGYTF.

The sample holds many counts of this clonotype. This sequence joins TRBV12-3 or TRBV12-4 and TRBJ1-6; unclear D gene. CDR3 size: 13 residues. Deletions cut 3 bases from V and 7 bases from J, with 7 bases between. CDR3: CASSLTANSPLHF. CDR3 sequence (DNA): TGTGCCAGCAGTTTGACGGCAAATTCACCCCTCCACTTT.

The CDR3 loop reads CASNVQVSYNSPLHF. The CDR3 DNA reads TGTGCCAGCAACGTACAAGTCTCCTATAATTCACCCCTCCACTTT. The genes are TRBV7-2 and TRBJ1-6, with D hard to call. Germline V gene lookup returns CDR1 SGHTA and CDR2 FQGNSA. The CDR3 has 15 residues. The ends were cut back, 7 bases at V and 0 bases at J, with 10 bases in the middle.